Below, one T cell receptor (beta chain) is given with its context. This specimen includes other DNA sequences encoding the same CDR3. This record belongs to a study of blood T cell repertoires in COVID-19. In the study overall: The study drew acute and convalescent COVID-19 samples from the United States, Italy and Spain. The analysed material was cDNA or gDNA that came from T cells, B-cell-depleted T cells, or PBMCs.

Here immunoSEQ multiplex PCR was the method, and the copy in TCRdb shows in-frame clones only, minus some. The data hold more than 200,000 clones, with about nine tenths observed a single time. Ages ranged from roughly 18 to 100 years, with residence in approximately 23 US areas. The CDR3 extends over 14 amino acids. Per germline, CDR1 KGHSH and CDR2 LQKENI. V trimming: 3 bases; J trimming: 6 bases; junction bases outside the gene matches: 4. V is TRBV18 and J is TRBJ1-5; TRBD1 matches 8 bases. The TCR comes from a woman in her 30s with acute COVID-19. Sequenced input: PBMCs or T cells enriched from blood (not recorded which). The CDR3 DNA reads TGTGCCAGCTCACCGACAGGGGCTGTTCAGCCCCAGCATTTT. This codes for CASSPTGAVQPQHF.